This T cell receptor (beta chain) was captured by sequencing in a study of blood T cells in healthy people across ages. The study's findings and limits: Naive CD4+ cells and diversity were both higher in long-lived donors than in aged donors. The unknown donor CMV status may have confounded expanded clonotype changes.

In its sample, this clonotype was seen a few times. Its antigen is currently unknown. Each of the donors had roughly 9.3 milliliters of peripheral blood drawn into EDTA-treated Vacutainer tubes. At least 7 million PBMCs were isolated per sample. The germline gives CDR1 SGHTA, CDR2 FQGNSA. The CDR3 contains 17 residues. Trimming removed 5 bases from V and 1 base from J; junction bases left unmatched: 9. Through a sample-barcoded 5' primer and a J-beta primer mix, a second PCR was run for roughly 6 to 12 cycles. TCRdb re-called the 5' RACE reads with MiXCR, one entry per CDR3 protein. The table records some 780,000 distinct CDR3 sequences, more than 55% of them present only once.

The V call is TRBV7-2, the J call TRBJ2-3, with 10 bases that match TRBD2. This TCR was recovered from a man aged 35 to 55 in good health. The sequencing sample was made of blood. The CDR3 DNA sequence: TGTGCCAGCAGCGCGCCCAAACTAGCGGGACGCACAGATACGCAGTATTTT. Protein sequence: CASSAPKLAGRTDTQYF.